Listed below are T cell receptor beta chains from one sample, sequenced in a study of Ad26.COV2.S vaccination and SARS-CoV-2 variants. Sequencing used immunoSEQ multiplex PCR; TCRdb keeps in-frame clones, though not all of them. The sample lists roughly 320,000 clones; over 75% were seen once. The sample was peripheral blood, taken in a trial of Ad26.COV2.S vaccine versus placebo. These receptors were collected from a person between 18 and 65 years old who received the Ad26.COV2.S COVID-19 vaccine or a placebo. Each CDR3 is given with its conserved first and last residue. Fields, in order: J gene, clone size, D gene, V gene, CDR3 DNA, CDR3 protein. The D gene is left open where the match is weak. The size field is filled for only some rows; it gives once, few, many or a size class.

J: TRBJ1-1; size: NA; D: NA; V: TRBV6-5; DNA: TGTGCCAGCAGTTTACGGGGAACGGACACTGAAGCTTTCTTT; CDR3: CASSLRGTDTEAFF
J: TRBJ2-3; size: NA; D: TRBD2; V: TRBV6-5; DNA: TGTGCCAGCAGTTCCCTCGGTGGGAGGGGACCAGATACGCAGTATTTT; CDR3: CASSSLGGRGPDTQYF
J: TRBJ1-5; size: NA; D: NA; V: TRBV3-1/TRBV3-2; DNA: TGTGCCAGCAGCCAAGAGGGATACAATCAGCCCCAGCATTTT; CDR3: CASSQEGYNQPQHF
J: TRBJ2-5; size: NA; D: NA; V: TRBV5-1; DNA: TGCGCCAGCAGCCCTGGGGGTTTCCAAGAGACCCAGTACTTC; CDR3: CASSPGGFQETQYF
J: TRBJ1-2; size: NA; D: NA; V: TRBV30; DNA: TGTGCCTGGAGAGGGGGAGGCTATGGCTACACCTTC; CDR3: CAWRGGGYGYTF
J: TRBJ1-1; size: NA; D: NA; V: TRBV7-6; DNA: TGTGCCAGCAGCTTAGGAGGGGCTGAAGCTTTCTTT; CDR3: CASSLGGAEAFF
J: TRBJ1-2; size: NA; D: TRBD1; V: TRBV19; DNA: TGTGCCAGTAGTCTCGGACAGGACTCCTTTTCTACCTTC; CDR3: CASSLGQDSFSTF
J: TRBJ2-1; size: NA; D: NA; V: TRBV11-2; DNA: TGTGCCAGCAGCTTAGAGTACAATGAGCAGTTCTTC; CDR3: CASSLEYNEQFF
J: TRBJ1-5; size: NA; D: TRBD1; V: TRBV7-7; DNA: TGTGCTAGCAGCCACATGGACAGGGGGCTGGATCAGCCCCAGCATTTT; CDR3: CASSHMDRGLDQPQHF
J: TRBJ2-4; size: NA; D: TRBD2; V: TRBV3-1/TRBV3-2; DNA: TGTGCCAGCAGCCTCGGGGGGACTAGCGGGGCCAAAAACATTCAGTACTTC; CDR3: CASSLGGTSGAKNIQYF
J: TRBJ1-2; size: NA; D: TRBD1; V: TRBV7-2; DNA: TGTGCCAGCAGCTATTCCGGGACAGTGTTAGGAGGTGGCTACACCTTC; CDR3: CASSYSGTVLGGGYTF
J: TRBJ2-3; size: NA; D: NA; V: TRBV27; DNA: TGTGCCAGCAGGGGGGTTACAGATACGCAGTATTTT; CDR3: CASRGVTDTQYF
J: TRBJ2-5; size: NA; D: NA; V: TRBV7-6; DNA: TGTGCCAGCAGCTTAGGGGGGGGGCCAGAGACCCAGTACTTC; CDR3: CASSLGGGPETQYF
J: TRBJ1-1; size: NA; D: NA; V: TRBV9; DNA: TGTGCCAGCAGCAAAGCCCGGGACCGCTTGAACACTGAAGCTTTCTTT; CDR3: CASSKARDRLNTEAFF
J: TRBJ1-2; size: NA; D: TRBD1; V: TRBV3-1/TRBV3-2; DNA: TGTGCCAGCAGCCCTACCCGACAGGGTACGGCTGGCTACACCTTC; CDR3: CASSPTRQGTAGYTF
J: TRBJ2-1; size: NA; D: TRBD2; V: TRBV6-2/TRBV6-3; DNA: TGTGCCAGCAGTTATGGGCTAGCGGGGGGCTATTCATTCTTC; CDR3: CASSYGLAGGYSFF
J: TRBJ1-4; size: NA; D: NA; V: TRBV19; DNA: TGTGCCAGTAGTCAGTCTTTGGGGGAAAAACTGTTTTTT; CDR3: CASSQSLGEKLFF
J: TRBJ1-5; size: NA; D: NA; V: TRBV9; DNA: TGTGCCAGCAGCGTATCAGATAGCAATCAGCCCCAGCATTTT; CDR3: CASSVSDSNQPQHF
J: TRBJ2-7; size: NA; D: NA; V: TRBV7-6; DNA: TGTGCCAGCAGCCGGACTCAAGGGGCCGAGCAGTACTTC; CDR3: CASSRTQGAEQYF
J: TRBJ1-3; size: NA; D: NA; V: TRBV12-5; DNA: TGTGCTAGTGGTTTCTCTGGAAACACCATATATTTT; CDR3: CASGFSGNTIYF
J: TRBJ1-3; size: few; D: NA; V: TRBV4-2; DNA: TGTGCCAGCAGCCGAGAGGGAGGATCAGGAAACACCATATATTTT; CDR3: CASSREGGSGNTIYF
J: TRBJ2-3; size: NA; D: TRBD2; V: TRBV9; DNA: TGTGCCAGCAGCGTGCCCCGGGGGGGGCCTCCAGCTGATACGCAGTATTTT; CDR3: CASSVPRGGPPADTQYF
J: TRBJ2-4; size: NA; D: TRBD2; V: TRBV20-1; DNA: TGCAGTGCTAGTCCGATAACTAGCGTCAGAGACATAGCCAAAAACATTCAGTACTTC; CDR3: CSASPITSVRDIAKNIQYF
J: TRBJ1-2; size: NA; D: NA; V: TRBV30; DNA: TGTGCCTGGAGTTGGCAGCTCAACTATGGCTACACCTTC; CDR3: CAWSWQLNYGYTF
J: TRBJ1-1; size: NA; D: NA; V: TRBV30; DNA: TGTGCCTGGAGCTCTGGTAGGTACACTGAAGCTTTCTTT; CDR3: CAWSSGRYTEAFF
J: TRBJ2-5; size: NA; D: NA; V: TRBV30; DNA: TGTGCCTGGAGTTCGGGACTGGGAATAAGAGAGACCCAGTACTTC; CDR3: CAWSSGLGIRETQYF
J: TRBJ1-1; size: NA; D: TRBD1; V: TRBV6-5; DNA: TGTGCCAGCAACGGACAGGGAGTAGGCCCTGAAGCTTTCTTT; CDR3: CASNGQGVGPEAFF
J: TRBJ1-3; size: NA; D: NA; V: TRBV5-6; DNA: TGTGCCAGCAGCTTCTTCTCTGGAAACACCATATATTTT; CDR3: CASSFFSGNTIYF
J: TRBJ1-1; size: NA; D: NA; V: TRBV5-6; DNA: TGTGCCAGCAGCTTGGAGGGGTTGACTGAAGCTTTCTTT; CDR3: CASSLEGLTEAFF
J: TRBJ1-2; size: NA; D: NA; V: TRBV3-1/TRBV3-2; DNA: TGTGCCAGCAGCCAGGCGCAGGGTTCTAACTATGGCTACACCTTC; CDR3: CASSQAQGSNYGYTF
J: TRBJ2-7; size: NA; D: TRBD2; V: TRBV14; DNA: TGTGCCAGCAGCCAGGCGGGGGGCGTGGAGCAGTACTTC; CDR3: CASSQAGGVEQYF
J: TRBJ2-2; size: NA; D: NA; V: TRBV5-1; DNA: TGCGCCAGCAGCTTGGGGGGCTCGGGCACCGGGGAGCTGTTTTTT; CDR3: CASSLGGSGTGELFF
J: TRBJ2-7; size: few; D: NA; V: TRBV9; DNA: TGTGCCAGCAGCGTAGGCGGGGCCCTGACCTACGAGCAGTACTTC; CDR3: CASSVGGALTYEQYF
J: TRBJ1-5; size: NA; D: TRBD1; V: TRBV6-5; DNA: TGTGCCAGTGGAGACAGGGAAGGTCAGCCCCAGCATTTT; CDR3: CASGDREGQPQHF
J: TRBJ1-2; size: NA; D: NA; V: TRBV2; DNA: TGTGCCAGCTTTGTAGGGTTGTCCTATGGCTACACCTTC; CDR3: CASFVGLSYGYTF
J: TRBJ1-1; size: NA; D: NA; V: TRBV4-1; DNA: TGCGCCAGCAGCCAAGTGACGAACACTGAAGCTTTCTTT; CDR3: CASSQVTNTEAFF
J: TRBJ2-3; size: NA; D: NA; V: TRBV11-3; DNA: TGTGCCAGCAGCTTAGGGGGCACAGATACGCAGTATTTT; CDR3: CASSLGGTDTQYF
J: TRBJ2-1; size: NA; D: NA; V: TRBV29-1; DNA: TGCAGCGTTGAAGATCTAGGGGGGTCCATACCCTCCAATGAGCAGTTCTTC; CDR3: CSVEDLGGSIPSNEQFF
J: TRBJ2-7; size: NA; D: NA; V: TRBV20-1; DNA: TGCAGTGTCCGACAGAGATACGAGCAGTACTTC; CDR3: CSVRQRYEQYF
J: TRBJ1-1; size: NA; D: NA; V: TRBV5-5; DNA: TGTGCCAGCAGCTTGGCCTGGGGCAGAACTGAAGCTTTCTTT; CDR3: CASSLAWGRTEAFF
J: TRBJ2-5; size: NA; D: NA; V: TRBV29-1; DNA: TGCAGCGCACTCGGCCGCCAAGAGACCCAGTACTTC; CDR3: CSALGRQETQYF
J: TRBJ2-2; size: NA; D: NA; V: TRBV6-5; DNA: TGTGCCAGCCCGAGGGGCTCGGGAACCGGGGAGCTGTTTTTT; CDR3: CASPRGSGTGELFF
J: TRBJ1-2; size: once; D: NA; V: TRBV29-1; DNA: TGCAGCGTAGAGAAAGCTAACTATGGCTACACCTTC; CDR3: CSVEKANYGYTF
J: TRBJ2-5; size: NA; D: NA; V: TRBV6-5; DNA: TGTGCCAGCAGTTACGCCAGGGGGGGGACCCAGTACTTC; CDR3: CASSYARGGTQYF
J: TRBJ2-7; size: NA; D: NA; V: TRBV27; DNA: TGTGCCAGCAGTTTAAAGGATAGATACTACGAGCAGTACTTC; CDR3: CASSLKDRYYEQYF
J: TRBJ1-2; size: NA; D: NA; V: TRBV27; DNA: TGTGCCAGCAGTTTATCGCAGGGGAACTATGGCTACACCTTC; CDR3: CASSLSQGNYGYTF
J: TRBJ2-5; size: NA; D: NA; V: TRBV7-6; DNA: TGTGCCAGCAGCTTATTCCGAAGTGGGGGCCTACAAGAGACCCAGTACTTC; CDR3: CASSLFRSGGLQETQYF
J: TRBJ1-1; size: NA; D: NA; V: TRBV5-1; DNA: TGCGCCAGCAGCCTGGGGGGAGGACTGAACACTGAAGCTTTCTTT; CDR3: CASSLGGGLNTEAFF
J: TRBJ2-3; size: NA; D: NA; V: TRBV4-2; DNA: TGTGCCAGCAGCCAAGGAACGACGGGCACAGATACGCAGTATTTT; CDR3: CASSQGTTGTDTQYF
J: TRBJ2-2; size: NA; D: NA; V: TRBV9; DNA: TGTGCCAGCACTCGTGTGGCCGGGGAGCTGTTTTTT; CDR3: CASTRVAGELFF